This passage covers 5 T cell receptor beta chains from one sample sequenced in a study of T cell responses to AZD1222 COVID-19 vaccine. The repertoire was sequenced with immunoSEQ multiplex PCR; TCRdb's copy has only in-frame clones and lacks some. The table has under 200,000 clones, 94% seen once. The sequencing used peripheral blood, collected on day 0 of AZD1222 vaccination. The receptors were sampled from an adult in good health.

The chain combines TRBV6-5 with TRBJ1-6, with D maybe TRBD1 (5 bases). The CDR3 has 13 amino acids. CDR1 and CDR2 (germline): MNHEY, SVGAGI. V was clipped by 9 bases and J by 10 bases, with 16 bases between them. This CDR3 reads CASRGGVGSPLHF. The DNA of the CDR3 is TGTGCCAGTCGTGGGGGGGTCGGGTCACCCCTCCACTTT.

This clone has more than one count but fewer than ten. The rearrangement joins TRBV3-1 (or the pseudogene TRBV3-2) to TRBJ2-2; possibly TRBD1 for D (5 bases). Trimming left V 1 base short and J 5 bases short, with 8 bases between. CDR1 LGHDT and CDR2 YNNKEL come from the germline V gene (reference sequence). The CDR3 spans 14 residues. The DNA of the CDR3 is TGTGCCAGCAGCCAAGGGCAGGGTACCGGGGAGCTGTTTTTT. It encodes CASSQGQGTGELFF.

V is TRBV7-2 and J is TRBJ1-5; D not certain. CDR1 is SGHTA and CDR2 is FQGNSA in the germline V gene. This CDR3 contains 15 residues. Trimming left V 1 base short and J 0 bases short, with 7 bases between. The CDR3 DNA reads TGTGCCAGCAGCTTAGGCGAACATAGCAATCAGCCCCAGCATTTT. This sequence encodes CASSLGEHSNQPQHF.

This chain connects TRBV4-3 to TRBJ1-1; no firm D call. Germline assignment: CDR1 LGHNA and CDR2 YSLEER. The CDR3 runs 14 residues. Trimming pared 1 base from V and 2 bases from J, leaving 8 bases between. CDR3 DNA: TGCGCCAGCAGCCAAGTGGGAGGTAACACTGAAGCTTTCTTT. Translation gives CASSQVGGNTEAFF.

The chain carries TRBV28 and TRBJ1-1; D unclear. The CDR3 has 13 amino acids. The V gene's germline CDR1 is MDHEN and CDR2 SYDVKM. Trimming cost V 3 bases and J 1 base, with 6 bases left between them. The CDR3, as DNA: TGTGCCAGCAGTTTTGCAGGGAACACTGAAGCTTTCTTT. Amino acid sequence: CASSFAGNTEAFF.